A single sample gave rise to the 2 T cell receptor beta chains below, sequenced in a study of cytomegalovirus exposure and HLA in healthy donors. Primers included in the PCR were 60 Vbeta and 13 Jbeta primers. The protocol was immunoSEQ multiplex PCR, while the TCRdb copy is restricted to in-frame clones and leaves out a portion. The repertoire consists of fewer than 95,000 clones, with 80% occurring once and the leading ten covering roughly 2%. Source material: PBMCs. These receptors all come from a man aged 18 to 30 in good health and CMV-seronegative.

A few counts support this clone. This rearrangement joins TRBV7-2 to TRBJ2-1; 13 bases are a match to TRBD2. The CDR3 loop spans 15 amino acids. The V gene end was trimmed by 3 bases and the J gene end by 9 bases; junction bases not matched to a gene: 5. From germline, CDR1 is SGHTA and CDR2 FQGNSA. The CDR3 region has the DNA TGTGCCAGCAGCTTCACTAGCGGGGGGGCCGTTGAGCAGTTCTTC. Translating it yields CASSFTSGGAVEQFF.

The chain has TRBV12-5 and TRBJ2-7; a weak D match, TRBD1 (6 bases). Deletions cut 1 base from V and 4 bases from J, with 11 bases between. Germline V gene lookup returns CDR1 LGHNT and CDR2 FRNRAP. The CDR3 runs to 14 residues. CDR3: CASGLATQGYEQYF. CDR3 nucleotide sequence: TGTGCTAGTGGTTTGGCGACACAGGGTTACGAGCAGTACTTC.